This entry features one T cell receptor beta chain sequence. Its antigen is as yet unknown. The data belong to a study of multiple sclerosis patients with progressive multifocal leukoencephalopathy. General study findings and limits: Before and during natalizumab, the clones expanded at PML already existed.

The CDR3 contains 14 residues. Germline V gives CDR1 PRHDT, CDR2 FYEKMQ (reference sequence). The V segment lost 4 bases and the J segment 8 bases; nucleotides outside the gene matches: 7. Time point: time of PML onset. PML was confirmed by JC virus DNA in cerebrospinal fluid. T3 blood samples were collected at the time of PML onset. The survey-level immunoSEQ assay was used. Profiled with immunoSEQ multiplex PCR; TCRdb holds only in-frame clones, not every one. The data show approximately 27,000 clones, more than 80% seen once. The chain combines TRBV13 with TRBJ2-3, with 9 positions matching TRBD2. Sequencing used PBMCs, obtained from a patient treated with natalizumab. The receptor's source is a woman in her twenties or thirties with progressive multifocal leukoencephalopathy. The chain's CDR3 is CASSSGTSLSTQYF. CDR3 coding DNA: TGTGCCAGCAGCTCCGGGACTAGCCTAAGTACGCAGTATTTT.